This T cell receptor beta chain was identified during a study of blood T cell repertoires in COVID-19. The CDR3 totals 14 residues. V trimming: 4 bases; J trimming: 9 bases; junction bases outside the gene matches: 5. Germline V lookup: CDR1 MRHNA, CDR2 SNTAGT. Repertoires were generated with immunoSEQ multiplex PCR, while TCRdb's copy carries only in-frame clones and drops some. The sample lists under 150,000 clones; roughly four fifths were seen once. This TCR was sampled from a human donor in a cohort sampled during active COVID-19. V usage is TRBV6-4 and J usage is TRBJ1-6, with 8 nucleotides matching TRBD1. Sequencing input: peripheral blood. DNA for the CDR3: TGTGCCAGCAGTGTTTCAGGGGGCGGTTCACCCCTCCACTTT. Residues: CASSVSGGGSPLHF.